The 2 T cell receptor beta chains in this list originate from one sample, sequenced in a study of cytomegalovirus exposure and HLA in healthy donors. Primers included in the PCR were 60 Vbeta and 13 Jbeta primers. Clones were read by immunoSEQ multiplex PCR, and TCRdb kept only the in-frame ones, dropping some. The sample lists some 90,000 clones; roughly 74% were seen once. Sample: PBMCs. Every receptor here comes from a female donor in good health and CMV-seropositive.

This clone was picked up one time. The chain is built from TRBV4-1 and TRBJ2-3; D is perhaps TRBD2 (6 bases). Germline V gene sequence: CDR1 MGHRA, CDR2 YSYEKL. This CDR3 region has 17 residues. V lost 4 bases to trimming and J lost 1 base, with 18 bases between them. DNA of the CDR3: TGCGCCAGCAGCCGACTCGCCGGGACTCTAGGCACAGATACGCAGTATTTT. Protein product: CASSRLAGTLGTDTQYF.

J is TRBJ1-2 and V is TRBV9; 8 bases map to TRBD1. Germline loops: CDR1 SGDLS, CDR2 YYNGEE. V was clipped by 0 bases and J by 3 bases; unmatched bases: 7. The CDR3 length is 16 residues. The CDR3 nucleotides are TGTGCCAGCAGCGTAGACCCCCAGGGGGCTTACTATGGCTACACCTTC. As protein: CASSVDPQGAYYGYTF.